The rows below give T cell receptor beta chains drawn from one sample of a study of T cells expressing NK-cell markers. TCRdb processed the 5' RACE reads again and assigns one entry to each CDR3 protein, with no DNA. Reported are a few hundred thousand distinct CDR3 sequences; the ten largest clones contain roughly 5.5%. The sequencing input was blood T cells: a sorted CD56 or NKG2C T cell subset, CD4+ or CD8+ T cells, or bulk PBMC T cells (not recorded which). Receptors were obtained from a man aged 18-70 years in good health. CDR3s include the opening cysteine and the closing phenylalanine or tryptophan.

j_call v_call cdr3_length cdr3_aa
TRBJ2-3 TRBV5-4 14 CASSPQFGQRTQYF
TRBJ2-3 TRBV20-1 16 CSARSGTGWVEDTQYF
TRBJ1-6 TRBV6-1 12 CASGFGFSPLHF
TRBJ2-7 TRBV7-8 14 CASSQRNPPYEQYF
TRBJ2-7 TRBV6-5 15 CASSYSTTEVYEQYF
TRBJ1-3 TRBV7-9 15 CASSPRGGSGNTIYF
TRBJ2-7 TRBV12-3/TRBV12-4 15 CASNPKVAGGYEQYF
TRBJ2-3 TRBV4-2 16 CASSQDRGASTDTQYF
TRBJ2-2 TRBV4-1 15 CASSLGDSYTGELFF
TRBJ1-5 TRBV3-1 14 CASSRGQNPQPQHF
TRBJ1-5 TRBV18 14 CASSPNGYNQPQHF